These T cell receptor beta chains were read from a single sample in a study of T cell changes during pregnancy in multiple sclerosis. Measured with immunoSEQ multiplex PCR; TCRdb has only the in-frame clones, and not every one. The repertoire holds about 44,000 clones, with 85% to 95% as singletons. The sample was CD4+ T cells from peripheral blood mononuclear cells, taken in the first trimester of pregnancy. These receptors all stem from a female donor with multiple sclerosis, enrolled in a pregnancy study. CDR3s include the opening cysteine and the closing phenylalanine or tryptophan. Fields, in order: V gene, clone size, J gene, D gene, CDR3 DNA, CDR3 protein. The D gene is left open where the match is weak. The size field is filled for only some rows; it gives once, few, many or a size class.

v_call: TRBV2; clone_size: once; j_call: TRBJ2-7; d_call: TRBD2; cdr3_nt: TGTGCCAGCAGTGAAGAAATAGCGGGGGGCATCTACGAGCAGTACTTC; cdr3_aa: CASSEEIAGGIYEQYF
v_call: TRBV19; clone_size: -; j_call: TRBJ2-4; d_call: -; cdr3_nt: TGTGCCAGTACCATAAATGGGTGGGGGGAAAACATTCAGTACTTC; cdr3_aa: CASTINGWGENIQYF
v_call: TRBV11-2; clone_size: -; j_call: TRBJ2-3; d_call: TRBD2; cdr3_nt: TGTGCCAGCAGCTTAGTTCAGCGGGGGGGCCTTGATACGCAGTATTTT; cdr3_aa: CASSLVQRGGLDTQYF
v_call: TRBV13; clone_size: -; j_call: TRBJ1-1; d_call: -; cdr3_nt: TGTGCCAGCAGCTTGTTTGTTTCCCTACCGGGGATGAACACTGAAGCTTTCTTT; cdr3_aa: CASSLFVSLPGMNTEAFF
v_call: TRBV4-1; clone_size: -; j_call: TRBJ2-4; d_call: -; cdr3_nt: TGCGCCAGCAGCCAAGGATTTGTCCCGGGACGAAAGAGGGGCGGGGAAAACATTCAGTACTTC; cdr3_aa: CASSQGFVPGRKRGGENIQYF
v_call: TRBV30; clone_size: -; j_call: TRBJ1-1; d_call: -; cdr3_nt: TGTGCCTGGAGGGGGCCAACTGAAGCTTTCTTT; cdr3_aa: CAWRGPTEAFF
v_call: TRBV11-2; clone_size: -; j_call: TRBJ2-2; d_call: -; cdr3_nt: TGTGCCAGCAGCCCCCGGGACTTCTTGCTGGAGCTGTTTTTT; cdr3_aa: CASSPRDFLLELFF
v_call: TRBV7-6; clone_size: -; j_call: TRBJ2-1; d_call: -; cdr3_nt: TGTGCCAGCGTGCCCGGCGCGGGCGGAGGCGATGAGCAGTTCTTC; cdr3_aa: CASVPGAGGGDEQFF
v_call: TRBV28; clone_size: -; j_call: TRBJ1-2; d_call: -; cdr3_nt: TGTGCCGCCAGAGACGGGGTAAACTATGGCTACACCTTC; cdr3_aa: CAARDGVNYGYTF
v_call: TRBV15; clone_size: once; j_call: TRBJ1-4; d_call: -; cdr3_nt: TGTGCCACCAGCAGAGATGGATCGGGGGGTGAAAAACTGTTTTTT; cdr3_aa: CATSRDGSGGEKLFF
v_call: TRBV5-1; clone_size: -; j_call: TRBJ2-2; d_call: TRBD1; cdr3_nt: TGCGCCAGCAGCAAGACAGGGGAGAACACCGGGGAGCTGTTTTTT; cdr3_aa: CASSKTGENTGELFF
v_call: TRBV2; clone_size: -; j_call: TRBJ2-3; d_call: TRBD2; cdr3_nt: TGTGCCAGCAGAGGACTAGCGGGGGGGCGGGTAGATACGCAGTATTTT; cdr3_aa: CASRGLAGGRVDTQYF
v_call: TRBV15; clone_size: -; j_call: TRBJ2-2; d_call: TRBD2; cdr3_nt: TGTGCCACCAGCAGAGCCTTTAGCGGGCTAAACACCGGGGAGCTGTTTTTT; cdr3_aa: CATSRAFSGLNTGELFF